Listed below are T cell receptor beta chains from one sample, sequenced in a study of cytomegalovirus exposure and HLA in healthy donors. The data were produced by immunoSEQ multiplex PCR, yet TCRdb's version contains in-frame clones alone and is incomplete. The sample contains more than 150,000 clones, about 80% of which appear only once. Sequencing was performed on PBMCs. The receptors derive from a woman aged 45-60 years in good health and CMV-seropositive. Both conserved end residues are part of each CDR3. Fields, in order: D gene, V gene, clone size, J gene, CDR3 DNA, CDR3 protein. D genes are given only for firm matches. Where a row states a size, it is once, few, many or the class of an expanded clone; other rows omit it.

TRBD2	TRBV5-4	NA	TRBJ2-1	TGTGCCAGCAGCCCCTCAGCGGGGGGTCCATACAATGAGCAGTTCTTC	CASSPSAGGPYNEQFF
NA	TRBV6-5	few	TRBJ1-3	TGTGCCAGCAGACGGGACTACGGCTCTGGAAACACCATATATTTT	CASRRDYGSGNTIYF
NA	TRBV11-3	NA	TRBJ2-5	TGTGCCAGCAGCTTTCGGGGGATGGAGACCCAGTACTTC	CASSFRGMETQYF
NA	TRBV5-6	NA	TRBJ2-3	TGTGCCAGCACCCGTGGTGAGACCCTAGGCACAGATACGCAGTATTTT	CASTRGETLGTDTQYF
NA	TRBV19	once	TRBJ2-2	TGTGCCAGTAGAGAGGCCGGGGAGCTGTTTTTT	CASREAGELFF
TRBD1	TRBV6-9	NA	TRBJ1-6	TGTGCCGGGGGACTTGAAACAGGGGCTAATTCACCCCTCCACTTT	CAGGLETGANSPLHF
TRBD1	TRBV5-4	NA	TRBJ2-5	TGCGCCAGCAGCTTGTTAGCCGGACAGGGGGAGACCCAGTACTTC	CASSLLAGQGETQYF
NA	TRBV4-3	NA	TRBJ2-1	TGCGCCAGCAGCCAAGATTCCGGGAACGATGAGCAGTTCTTC	CASSQDSGNDEQFF
TRBD1	TRBV28	NA	TRBJ1-5	TGTGCCAGCTGGACAGGGCTCAATCAGCCCCAGCATTTT	CASWTGLNQPQHF
NA	TRBV27	NA	TRBJ2-5	TGTGCCAGCAGTTCAAAGGGACTCCCAGAGACCCAGTACTTC	CASSSKGLPETQYF
TRBD2	TRBV7-3	NA	TRBJ2-3	TGTGCCAGCAGCTTGGCCCCGACTAGCGGGGGGAACACAGATACGCAGTATTTT	CASSLAPTSGGNTDTQYF
TRBD1	TRBV6-1	NA	TRBJ1-2	TGTGCCAGCAGTGCCCGGGACAGTTATGGCTACACCTTC	CASSARDSYGYTF
TRBD2	TRBV4-1	NA	TRBJ2-5	TGCGCCAGCAGCCAAGGACGAGCGGGGGCCCAAGAGACCCAGTACTTC	CASSQGRAGAQETQYF
TRBD1	TRBV5-4	NA	TRBJ2-4	TGTGCCAGCAGCCAGGGGACAGCGAAAAACATTCAGTACTTC	CASSQGTAKNIQYF
NA	TRBV29-1	NA	TRBJ1-4	TGCAGCGTTGAAGCAGGGAATGAAAAACTGTTTTTT	CSVEAGNEKLFF
NA	TRBV10-3	NA	TRBJ2-1	TGTGCCATCAGTGACCTCGGAGGGACGGCAGCCTCGGATGAGCAGTTCTTC	CAISDLGGTAASDEQFF
NA	TRBV6-6	NA	TRBJ1-5	TGTGCCAGCAGCCGGGGTGTCCGGGATCAGCCCCAGCATTTT	CASSRGVRDQPQHF
NA	TRBV6-1	NA	TRBJ1-5	TGTGCCAGCAGAACCGGGAGCGCGGGCAATCAGCCCCAGCATTTT	CASRTGSAGNQPQHF
NA	TRBV7-8	NA	TRBJ1-2	TGTGCCAGCAGCTTAGGGCGGGCTATCCATGGCTACACCTTC	CASSLGRAIHGYTF
NA	TRBV7-3	NA	TRBJ2-3	TGTGCCAGCAGCTCCCTCGGGGTCACAGATACGCAGTATTTT	CASSSLGVTDTQYF
TRBD1	TRBV25-1	NA	TRBJ1-2	TGTGCCAGCAGTGTTCCCGGGGGAATACAGGGGAACTATGGCTACACCTTC	CASSVPGGIQGNYGYTF
NA	TRBV19	NA	TRBJ1-5	TGTGCCAGTAGTCAGCGGGAGGGGAGGACTCAGCCCCAGCATTTT	CASSQREGRTQPQHF
TRBD2	TRBV6-1	once	TRBJ2-3	TGTGCCAGCAGTGAAGGGGGGGGACGCACAGATACGCAGTATTTT	CASSEGGGRTDTQYF
NA	TRBV7-6	NA	TRBJ2-3	TGTGCCAGCAGCCAGGACTATACAGATACGCAGTATTTT	CASSQDYTDTQYF
NA	TRBV10-2	NA	TRBJ2-7	TGCGCCAGCAGTGAGTCGACACCTACATACGAGCAGTACTTC	CASSESTPTYEQYF
NA	TRBV2	NA	TRBJ2-7	TGTGCCAGCAGCGTAAGAGAGGGCGAGCAGTACTTC	CASSVREGEQYF
TRBD2	TRBV18	NA	TRBJ2-5	TGTGCCAGCTCACCAGGGAGCGGGGTCCAAGAGACCCAGTACTTC	CASSPGSGVQETQYF
TRBD1	TRBV6-5	NA	TRBJ1-6	TGTGCCAGCAGAGGGACAGCCCATAATTCACCCCTCCACTTT	CASRGTAHNSPLHF
NA	TRBV6-5	NA	TRBJ2-5	TGTGCCAGCAGTTACGAGACTAAAGGAGGGGAGACCCAGTACTTC	CASSYETKGGETQYF
NA	TRBV7-6	NA	TRBJ1-1	TGTGCCAGCAGCTCCAACCACCGGGGAAACACTGAAGCTTTCTTT	CASSSNHRGNTEAFF
TRBD2	TRBV7-9	NA	TRBJ2-5	TGTGCCAGCAGCTCCCCCGGGACTAGCATAGAGACCCAGTACTTC	CASSSPGTSIETQYF
NA	TRBV15	NA	TRBJ1-3	TGTGCCACCAGCAGAGATTCAAGCGTACTAGCTGGAAACACCATATATTTT	CATSRDSSVLAGNTIYF
TRBD2	TRBV7-3	NA	TRBJ2-3	TGTGCCAGCAGCCTAAATTCCGGGACTAGCGGCGATACGCAGTATTTT	CASSLNSGTSGDTQYF
NA	TRBV5-4	NA	TRBJ1-2	TGTGCCAGCAGCCCCACAGGGAGCGCCTATGGCTACACCTTC	CASSPTGSAYGYTF
TRBD1	TRBV6-5	NA	TRBJ1-1	TGTGCCAGCAGTTACAGAGGACAGGGGCAGGAAGCTTTCTTT	CASSYRGQGQEAFF